The sequence of this TCR beta chain was determined in a study of T-cell memory formation after mild COVID-19. This clonotype was seen only a few times. Amplification by 5'RACE using constant-segment primers produced TCR alpha and TCR beta cDNA libraries that carried sample barcodes and UMIs. MiXCR was run by TCRdb on the 5' RACE reads, yielding one entry per CDR3 protein. This table has approximately 300,000 distinct CDR3 sequences, around 19% appearing once. CDR1 and CDR2 (germline): SGHNT, YYREEE (reference sequence). The ends were cut back, 3 bases at V and 2 bases at J, with 8 bases in the middle. The CDR3 loop spans 13 amino acids.

Sequencing input: PBMCs or a T cell subset sorted from them (not recorded which). The sequence was obtained from a man younger than 30 who had mild COVID-19 (a few samples of this study predate the infection). Cell type and time point are not known. The V gene is TRBV5-4, the J gene TRBJ1-2; D is unresolved. The CDR3 sequence: CASSYEGNYGYTF. The DNA of the CDR3 is TGTGCCAGCAGCTACGAAGGCAACTATGGCTACACCTTC.